This T cell receptor (beta chain) appears in the sequencing data of a study of CD8+ T cells in alopecia areata. Treatment specified: oral pan-JAK inhibitor, 5-10 mg twice daily. Germline V gene sequence: CDR1 SGDLS, CDR2 YYNGEE. The CDR3 extends over 14 amino acids. Deletions cut 3 bases from V and 9 bases from J, with 16 bases between. Following extraction, RNA underwent reverse transcription to cDNA, which served as the sequencing template. Profiling relied on immunoSEQ multiplex PCR, and the TCRdb table lists in-frame clones only, not all of them. The repertoire has 120,000 or so clones, roughly 50% of them found once; the top ten carry around 30%.

The source of this sequence is a human donor with alopecia areata. This rearrangement joins TRBV9 to TRBJ1-5; a possible D gene is TRBD1 (5 bases). The input for sequencing was CD8+ T cells sorted from blood, taken at week 4, from a patient treated with tofacitinib. CDR3 sequence reads: CASSAGWDRSPQHF. CDR3 coding DNA: TGTGCCAGCAGCGCGGGGTGGGACCGATCGCCCCAGCATTTT.